This entry concerns a single T cell receptor beta chain. The table lists this clone with a few counts. This receptor's antigen is unknown. No base-level quality is on record; no much larger clone is a single base apart. The CDR3 covers 13 residues, taking in both the cysteine and the phenylalanine. The entry retains the CDR3 DNA only, 39 bases that are in frame from base 1. The germline V gene specifies MDHEN as CDR1 and SYDVKM as CDR2. This specimen belongs to a study of cytomegalovirus exposure and HLA in healthy donors (dated by TCRdb to 2015 to 2018). Regarding the complete study: An earlier analysis of several hundred of the donors reported approximately 260 Gb of sequence data and 117 million unique TCR beta sequences obtained from 180 million or so T cells. Around 320 gigabases of sequencing data and 78 million or so unique TCR sequences were included in an early release covering several hundred HLA-typed donors. Of the roughly 430 genotyped donors, about 80% fell in the genetic ancestry cluster associated with self-reported Caucasian donors. The study aimed to test whether signatures of past pathogen exposure could be identified by cataloging public T cell receptors. The T cell repertoires of several hundred subjects were profiled by immunosequencing and related to cytomegalovirus serostatus. A separate validation cohort of about 110 different subjects was used in addition to the roughly 620-subject first cohort. High-throughput TCR immunosequencing, statistical association of individual TCRs with disease status, and machine learning were combined to predict cytomegalovirus infection status. In a later analysis, previously published TCR beta repertoires from 670 or so donors were re-analyzed and high-resolution HLA genotyping was added so that TCR occurrence patterns could be studied. Rather than using new phenotypic data, the later analysis identified candidate immune exposures from TCR beta sequences and from how often those sequences occurred across donors. An earlier analysis of some 600 of the donors applied high-throughput TCR beta sequencing to assess whether each TCR beta V gene segment acted as functional or pseudogenic. Donor age, sex, ethnicity and CMV serostatus were collected together with the repertoire data. A later genetic analysis took genome-wide SNP genotypes for about 65% of the 666 donors and used that subset as a discovery cohort. All discovery cohort repertoires had been generated on a single sequencing platform. HLA typing covered class I and class II loci at four-digit resolution. Typing coverage differed by locus: A, B, C, DRB1 and DQB1 were typed in about 620-640 donors, DQA1 in approximately 520, DPA1 in roughly 590, and DPB1 in 472. Because of strong linkage in the cohort, roughly five DR-DQ haplotypes were treated as single units for association and clustering. Among 398 genotyped donors of the cohort, an average of roughly 240,000 unique TCR beta nucleotide sequences were sequenced per donor, roughly 20% of them non-productive. Study-wide conclusions, independent of this receptor: The study gave a list of 150 to 200 TCR beta chains associated with cytomegalovirus. When HLA alleles, especially DR and DQ, strongly co-occurred, attributing TCR associations to individual alleles was difficult. According to a later analysis, parvovirus B19, influenza, CMV and Epstein-Barr virus appeared linked to several top co-occurrence clusters. Sequencing depth was assumed to be roughly uniform across donors in the presence/absence analyses, though that assumption may not hold. An earlier analysis of several hundred of the donors showed that most TCR beta V segments appeared in productive rearrangements either about 90% or about 30% of the time, which broadly matched IMGT annotations. V-gene and J-gene trimming of TCR beta chains was associated with a missense DCLRE1C variant in a later genetic analysis, and the association was replicated in an independent cohort. Correlated functional status among segregating V segments might be attributable to linkage disequilibrium, but an unknown experimental factor could not be ruled out. Cytomegalovirus status was reported to be diagnosed by the classifier with high specificity and sensitivity in both the original and validation cohorts. A later analysis found that most CMV-associated TCR beta chains appeared HLA-restricted, with HLA associations seemingly driven largely by CMV exposure. A later analysis associated 16,951 TCR beta sequences with specific HLA alleles at a false discovery rate of 0.05. According to a later analysis, TCR association rates differed among HLA loci, with DRB1 alleles showing the most associated TCRs and HLA-C alleles showing the fewest. In vitro tests confirmed that three of the cytomegalovirus-associated TCR beta chains recognize cytomegalovirus antigens. In this cohort, only TCR beta chains were sequenced, and detectable features were limited by the absence of alpha or paired-chain data. According to a later genetic analysis, donors in an Asian-associated ancestry cluster had fewer N-insertions in productive TCRs than the approximately 700-donor mean. Because HLA typing was missing for some donors at each locus, association tests included only the typed subset. A further reported finding was that TCR beta sequences accurately predicted the HLA-A and HLA-B alleles for most subjects in the first cohort. Because counts were too low, seventeen rarely observed V segments, including chromosome 9 orphons, were excluded from the earlier analysis of about 500 of the donors. In a later analysis, HLA-associated TCR beta chains showed more clonal expansion and lower generation probabilities than non-associated chains that were equally common. Immune exposure information for the cohort was limited to CMV serostatus. Most TCR sequences were seen in very few donors, while some public TCRs were found in many individuals. A cluster of highly shared sequence variants was judged likely to represent a technical artifact of the sequencing pipeline. It was suggested by the authors that the approach could potentially be generalized to other disease states and immunological phenotypes. The 87-base-pair reads could not distinguish some IMGT-functional V segments, including TRBV6-2 and TRBV6-3, so those segments were excluded.

Library construction relied on the immunoSEQ multiplex PCR assay. For the multiplex PCR, a mixture combining 60 forward primers for TCR Vbeta segments and 13 reverse primers for TCR Jbeta segments was used. Amplification of the CDR3 region of rearranged TCR beta genes was performed with a multiplex PCR assay on genomic DNA. The Illumina HiSeq System was used to sequence the amplified TCR beta libraries as 87-base-pair reads. Per the original workflow: A later analysis counted about 80 million unique TCR beta chains across the 500 to 850 repertoires, and about 10 million of these chains were shared by at least two donors. To remove PCR and sequencing errors, raw reads were error-corrected and collapsed into unique sequences using a nearest-neighbor algorithm that merged closely related sequences. Alignment of CDR3 sequences to IMGT reference sequences was used to assign V, D and J gene segments. For a sequence to be retained, at least a six-nucleotide match to both a V gene segment and a J gene segment was required. A rearrangement was called productive if the CDR3 had no stop codons and remained in frame with V and J, and every other rearrangement was called non-productive. Following IMGT convention, CDR3 was defined as the stretch from the second conserved V-encoded cysteine up to the conserved J-encoded phenylalanine. In an earlier analysis of 550 to 650 of the donors, sequences lacking an unambiguous match to a single V gene segment were excluded. In an earlier analysis of a few hundred of the donors, a V segment was called functional when productive rearrangements were above 56.7%, and segregating when the standard deviation between donors exceeded 5%. A statistical classification framework was built to diagnose cytomegalovirus status from the catalog of TCR beta chain sequences. In a later analysis, V and J genes were assigned by comparing TCR nucleotide sequences against IMGT/GENE-DB human TR gene sequences. A later analysis assigned CDR3 sequences and most-parsimonious VDJ recombination scenarios with the TCRdist pipeline. A later analysis defined each TCR beta chain by its CDR3 amino acid sequence plus V-gene family, and excluded reads lacking a unique V-gene family. A later analysis removed roughly 590 highly shared, low-generation-probability nucleotide sequences to deal with suspected cross-contamination and a sequencing artifact. A later analysis calculated a clonal expansion index for each public chain from normalized within-repertoire ranks of inferred template counts. In a later analysis, generation probabilities were computed using a VDJ recombination model fitted to out-of-frame rearrangements, and the results were checked against IGoR. In a later analysis, TCR-TCR, TCR-HLA and TCR-CMV co-occurrence was scored with hypergeometric tests, and a repertoire-size bias correction was applied to TCR pairs. A later analysis estimated false discovery rates by permuting HLA or CMV assignments 20 times. A later analysis grouped co-occurring TCRs with DBSCAN, adding TCRdist sequence similarity when clustering within HLA-allele-positive subsets. Repertoires with fewer than 30,000 or more than 120,000 public chains were left out of co-occurrence clustering, as were about 5 repertoires with anomalous nucleotide sharing. The immuneACCESS repertoire file appears here via TCRdb, limited to in-frame rearrangements. These files lack a portion of the clones; in checked studies, under half of the deficit traces to unresolved V genes, and the cause of the others is not known. That table gives V, J and clone size, and the DNA gave D and trimming. The sample has roughly 150,000 clones on record, about four fifths of them singletons. Of the sample, approximately 6% is held by the ten largest clones.

The cohort consisted of 670 or so healthy bone marrow donors. Cohort members were all nominally healthy when sampled, although unrecorded immune exposures were likely present. The donor was CMV seropositive and belonged to the group of 270 or so seropositive cohort members. Every donor gave a peripheral blood sample, and the peripheral blood mononuclear cells from that sample were used for TCR beta sequencing. Genomic DNA was extracted from the blood cell samples with the Qiagen DNeasy Blood Extraction Kit. The specimen sequenced was PBMCs. Recombination joined TRBV28 with TRBJ2-5, with 7 central nucleotides matching TRBD1. The DNA end is more similar to TRBJ2-7, so the J call may be wrong. The sequence derives from a young man in good health and CMV-seropositive. At the DNA level, the sequence is TGTGCCAGCAGCCAGGGACAGATCTACGAGCAGTACTTC. It is translated as CASSQGQIYEQYF.